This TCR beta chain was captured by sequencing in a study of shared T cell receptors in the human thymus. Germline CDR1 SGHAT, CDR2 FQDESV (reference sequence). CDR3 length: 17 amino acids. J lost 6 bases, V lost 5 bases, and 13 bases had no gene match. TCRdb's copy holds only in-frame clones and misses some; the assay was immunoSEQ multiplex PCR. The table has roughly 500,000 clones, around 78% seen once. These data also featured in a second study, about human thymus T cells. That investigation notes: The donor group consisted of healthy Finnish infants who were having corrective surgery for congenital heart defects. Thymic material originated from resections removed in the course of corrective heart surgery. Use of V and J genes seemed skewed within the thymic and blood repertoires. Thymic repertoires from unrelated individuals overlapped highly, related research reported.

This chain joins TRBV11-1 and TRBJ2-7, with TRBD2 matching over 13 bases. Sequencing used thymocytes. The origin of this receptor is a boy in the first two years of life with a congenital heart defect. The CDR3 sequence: CASSHDPGLAGRGEQYF. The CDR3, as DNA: TGTGCCAGCAGCCACGACCCGGGACTAGCGGGACGTGGCGAGCAGTACTTC.